The 31 T cell receptor beta chains in this list originate from one sample, sequenced in a study of T cell repertoires in cytomegalovirus infection. MiXCR was run by TCRdb on the reads, yielding one entry per CDR3 protein. This sample has some 320,000 distinct CDR3 sequences, with 25% to 35% found just once. No antigens are known for them. Sequences were derived from cultured PBMCs, sampled from culture after CMV antigen stimulation. These receptors all stem from a human donor in good health (CMV status not recorded). Some clones in this sample may be carry-over from other donors' samples.

The chain recombines TRBV2 with TRBJ2-7; 10 bases are a match to TRBD2. V lost 7 bases and J lost 3; bases outside the gene matches: 6. Germline V gene lookup returns CDR1 SNHLY and CDR2 FYNNEI. The length of the CDR3 is 14 residues. CDR3 bases: TGTGCCAGCAAGGAAAGGACTAGCGGCTACGAGCAGTACTTC. The encoded protein is CASKERTSGYEQYF.

The count of this clonotype is one. The genes are TRBV9 and TRBJ2-7; D not resolved. The CDR3 contains 16 residues. CDR1 and CDR2 from the germline V gene are SGDLS and YYNGEE. With 0 bases removed from V and 0 bases from J, the gap between germline ends came to 13 bases. The CDR3 loop reads CASSVDAVSSSYEQYF. Here the CDR3 DNA reads TGTGCCAGCAGCGTAGATGCTGTCAGCAGCTCCTACGAGCAGTACTTC.

This clonotype was seen many times. This chain links TRBV7-2 with TRBJ2-6; the D is unclear. V lost 0 bases and J lost 3, with 9 bases in between. Germline CDR1 reads SGHTA; CDR2 reads FQGNSA. The CDR3 is 16 amino acids. CDR3: CASSLAPVGGANVLTF. The DNA for the CDR3 is TGTGCCAGCAGCTTAGCTCCGGTTGGTGGGGCCAACGTCCTGACTTTC.

In its sample, this clonotype was seen a few times. This chain links TRBV19 with TRBJ2-3, with 7 bases aligning to TRBD2. The J segment lost 2 bases and the V segment lost 7 bases, leaving 6 bases of the junction unmatched. The CDR3 has 14 residues. Germline values: CDR1 LNHDA, CDR2 SQIVND (reference sequence). Here the CDR3 reads CASTPGTNTDTQYF. The CDR3 region has the DNA TGTGCCAGTACCCCCGGGACTAACACAGATACGCAGTATTTT.

This rearrangement joins TRBV27 to TRBJ2-7; D possibly corresponds to TRBD1 (6 bases). V dropped 5 bases and J dropped 3 bases, with 11 bases sitting between them. There are 13 residues in the CDR3. Per the germline V gene, CDR1 is MNHEY and CDR2 is SMNVEV (reference sequence). The CDR3 loop reads CASSLGTYYEQYF. The CDR3 DNA follows: TGTGCCAGCAGTCTTGGGACATACTACGAGCAGTACTTC.

The chain joins TRBV4-1 to TRBJ1-2; D is uncertain. Per germline, CDR1 MGHRA and CDR2 YSYEKL. V was shortened by 3 bases and J by 1 base, with 15 bases between the two germline ends. The CDR3 spans 16 residues. The CDR3 nucleotides are TGCGCCAGCAGCCAGCTGCCCTCATCCCTTAACTATGGCTACACCTTC. The encoded protein is CASSQLPSSLNYGYTF.

The chain combines TRBV11-2 with TRBJ1-1; no definite D call. The CDR3 has 17 residues. Trimming took 6 bases from V and 0 from J, leaving 20 bases between them. The germline V gene has CDR1 SGHAT and CDR2 FQNNGV. CDR3 loop: CASRPWVQAPMNTEAFF. CDR3 nucleotides: TGTGCCAGCAGGCCCTGGGTGCAGGCCCCGATGAACACTGAAGCTTTCTTT.

This clonotype was detected only a few times. The CDR3 reads CASRLAGSGKNIQYF. The CDR3, as DNA: TGTGCCAGCAGACTAGCGGGAAGTGGCAAAAACATTCAGTACTTC. The rearrangement links TRBV6-2 or TRBV6-3 to TRBJ2-4; 10 positions match TRBD2. V was clipped by 6 bases and J by 3 bases; unmatched bases: 5. Germline V gene data show CDR1 as MNHEY and CDR2 as SVGEGT. This CDR3 has 15 amino acids.

This clonotype turned up a few times. The chain is built from TRBV27 and TRBJ1-1, with 7 bases matching TRBD1. Trimming at V came to 5 bases and at J to 0 bases, leaving 9 bases not matched to a gene. Germline V gene data show CDR1 as MNHEY and CDR2 as SMNVEV (reference sequence). The CDR3 is 16 residues long. The CDR3 is CASSPGRQGMNTEAFF. The CDR3, as DNA: TGTGCCAGCAGTCCAGGCCGACAGGGTATGAACACTGAAGCTTTCTTT.

The rearrangement joins TRBV2 to TRBJ1-1; no definite D call. The CDR3 is made up of 13 amino acids. Germline lookup yields CDR1 SNHLY and CDR2 FYNNEI. V lost 4 bases and J lost 1, with 7 bases in between. CDR3 amino acids: CASSGRPNTEAFF. CDR3 coding DNA: TGTGCCAGCAGTGGTCGGCCGAACACTGAAGCTTTCTTT. Together with reference TRBV2 and TRBJ1-1, the CDR3 gives the full variable domain: EPEVTQTPSHQVTQMGQEVILRCVPISNHLYFYWYRQILGQKVEFLVSFYNNEISEKSEIFDDQFSVERPDGSNFTLKIRSTKLEDSAMYFCASSGRPNTEAFFGQGTRLTVV.

This clonotype was counted only a few times. V and J are TRBV7-6 and TRBJ2-4, with 9 bases identical to TRBD2. The CDR3 is 16 amino acids. Germline CDR1 SGHVS, CDR2 FNYEAQ. V gave up 4 bases and J gave up 1 base; unmatched junction bases: 5. CDR3 coding DNA: TGTGCCAGCAGCTCTCTCAGCGGGAGGGCCAAAAACATTCAGTACTTC. Translating gives CASSSLSGRAKNIQYF.

The chain uses TRBV20-1 and TRBJ1-5; D gene unclear. This CDR3 spans 13 amino acids. Per germline, CDR1 DFQATT and CDR2 SNEGSKA (reference sequence). V lost 6 bases and J lost 2, with 11 bases in between. The DNA of the CDR3 is TGCAGTGCGGGAGGGATGGGCAATCAGCCCCAGCATTTT. Encoded protein: CSAGGMGNQPQHF.

This clonotype was recorded at least ten times. The V call is TRBV7-8, the J call TRBJ1-3; unclear D gene. CDR3 length: 16 residues. Germline values: CDR1 SGHVS, CDR2 FQNEAQ. V was pared by 5 bases and J by 0 bases, with 14 bases between. The CDR3 loop reads CASSPEASSSGNTIYF. Written as DNA, the CDR3 is TGTGCCAGCAGCCCAGAAGCCAGCAGCTCTGGAAACACCATATATTTT.

The chain recombines TRBV27 with TRBJ2-3, with TRBD2 identical over 12 bases. Looked up from germline, CDR1 is MNHEY and CDR2 is SMNVEV (reference sequence). V was pared by 3 bases and J by 0 bases, with 1 base of the junction left unmatched. The CDR3 loop spans 16 amino acids. The DNA of the CDR3 is TGTGCCAGCAGTTTTGGGACTAGCGGGAGCACAGATACGCAGTATTTT. Translation: CASSFGTSGSTDTQYF.

The CDR3 is CASSLPLSHGELFF. The CDR3 DNA is TGTGCCAGCAGTTTACCTTTGTCGCACGGGGAGCTGTTTTTT. V gene TRBV28 combines with J gene TRBJ2-2; D remains unclear. V lost 2 bases and J 7 bases, leaving 11 bases between the germline ends. CDR1 is MDHEN, CDR2 SYDVKM, per germline. CDR3 length equals 14 residues.

There are a few counts of this clonotype. The chain links TRBV6-5 to TRBJ1-2, with D maybe TRBD1 (5 bases). Germline CDR1 MNHEY, CDR2 SVGAGI. CDR3 size: 14 residues. Deletions cut 5 bases from V and 6 bases from J, with 16 bases between. The CDR3 loop reads CASSRGGAGDGYTF. CDR3 DNA sequence: TGTGCCAGCAGTCGCGGTGGTGCGGGGGATGGCTACACCTTC.

The V and J genes are TRBV5-6 and TRBJ1-5, with D possibly TRBD1 on 5 matching bases. Germline assignment: CDR1 SGHDT and CDR2 YYEEEE. V gave up 3 bases and J gave up 1 base, with 14 bases separating them. The CDR3 runs to 16 residues. The CDR3 nucleotides are TGTGCCAGCAGCTCGCGGGGCTCTTGGAGCAATCAGCCCCAGCATTTT. It is translated as CASSSRGSWSNQPQHF. The full variable domain, rest sourced from reference TRBV5-6 and TRBJ1-5, is DAGVTQSPTHLIKTRGQQVTLRCSPKSGHDTVSWYQQALGQGPQFIFQYYEEEERQRGNFPDRFSGHQFPNYSSELNVNALLLGDSALYLCASSSRGSWSNQPQHFGDGTRLSIL.

This clonotype showed up just a few times. V usage is TRBV7-9 and J usage is TRBJ2-2, with 7 bases aligning to TRBD1. The CDR3 is 16 amino acids. Germline-derived CDR1 and CDR2 are SEHNR and FQNEAQ (reference sequence). The V gene end was trimmed by 6 bases and the J gene end by 3 bases; junction bases not matched to a gene: 10. CDR3 sequence (DNA): TGTGCCAGCAGGTCTTACAGGGGAAGAGACACCGGGGAGCTGTTTTTT. Amino acid sequence: CASRSYRGRDTGELFF. Combining the CDR3 with reference TRBV7-9 and TRBJ2-2 gives the whole variable domain DTGVSQNPRHKITKRGQNVTFRCDPISEHNRLYWYRQTLGQGPEFLTYFQNEAQLEKSRLLSDRFSAERPKGSFSTLEIQRTEQGDSAMYLCASRSYRGRDTGELFFGEGSRLTVL.

This clonotype came up many times. V is TRBV7-2 and J is TRBJ2-3; no definite D call. Germline V lookup: CDR1 SGHTA, CDR2 FQGNSA. V lost 7 bases to trimming and J lost 2 bases, with 13 bases between them. The CDR3 consists of 14 residues. CDR3 DNA sequence: TGTGCCAGCAAGCCGACGGCTATCACAGATACGCAGTATTTT. It codes for CASKPTAITDTQYF.

The chain links TRBV10-3 to TRBJ2-5; D might be TRBD1 or TRBD2, each matching 7 bases. The CDR3 is made up of 13 amino acids. V lost 10 bases to trimming and J lost 3 bases, with 15 bases between them. Germline CDR1 and CDR2: ENHRY and SYGVKD. The CDR3 protein is CATRGDSKETQYF. In DNA form, the CDR3 reads TGTGCCACCCGGGGGGACAGTAAAGAGACCCAGTACTTC.

This clonotype was seen at least ten times. J is TRBJ2-1 and V is TRBV7-2; possible D gene TRBD2, 6 bases. Germline CDR1 and CDR2: SGHTA and FQGNSA. The length of the CDR3 is 16 residues. The germline V and J ends were trimmed by 2 bases and 3 bases, with 14 bases remaining between them. The CDR3 loop is CASSLRTGVYYNEQFF. The CDR3 nucleotides read TGTGCCAGCAGCTTAAGGACGGGGGTTTACTACAATGAGCAGTTCTTC.

The rearrangement links TRBV19 to TRBJ2-3, with D perhaps being TRBD1 or TRBD2 (5 bases each). This CDR3 is 14 amino acids long. V lost 3 bases and J lost 2, with 9 bases in between. The germline V gene encodes CDR1 LNHDA and CDR2 SQIVND (reference sequence). The chain's CDR3 is CASSIRGDTDTQYF. The DNA of the CDR3 is TGTGCCAGTAGTATTAGGGGAGACACAGATACGCAGTATTTT.

This chain links TRBV2 with TRBJ2-3; D unclear. Trimming cost V 6 bases and J 0 bases, with 19 bases left between them. In germline, CDR1 is SNHLY, CDR2 FYNNEI. The CDR3 spans 17 residues. Here the CDR3 reads CASSQSWRGGSTDTQYF. DNA of the CDR3: TGTGCCAGCAGCCAGTCTTGGAGAGGCGGAAGCACAGATACGCAGTATTTT.

CDR3 in DNA: TGTGCCAGCAGCCAAGATGGCGGGAACTCCTACAATGAGCAGTTCTTC. As protein: CASSQDGGNSYNEQFF. The chain couples TRBV4-2 to TRBJ2-1, with TRBD2 as a possible D gene (6 bases). V shed 0 bases and J shed 0 bases, with 9 bases lying between them. CDR1 is LGHNA, CDR2 YNFKEQ, per germline. The CDR3 runs to 16 residues.

This clonotype was detected many times. The chain recombines TRBV20-1 with TRBJ2-7; 11 nucleotides line up with TRBD2. The CDR3 runs to 15 residues. Germline CDR1 is DFQATT and CDR2 is SNEGSKA (reference sequence). V lost 1 base and J lost 2; bases outside the gene matches: 4. Written as DNA, the CDR3 is TGCAGTGCTAGAGTCACTAGCGGGGGAACCTACGAGCAGTACTTC. Translating it yields CSARVTSGGTYEQYF.

The rearrangement joins TRBV12-5 to TRBJ2-5, with TRBD2 matching over 8 bases. The CDR3 has 15 residues. The V gene end was trimmed by 2 bases and the J gene end by 4 bases; junction bases not matched to a gene: 6. The germline V gene encodes CDR1 LGHNT and CDR2 FRNRAP. This CDR3 reads CASGLPLTSVETQYF. The CDR3 DNA sequence: TGTGCTAGTGGTTTGCCCCTGACTAGCGTAGAGACCCAGTACTTC.

This clonotype turned up a few times. This chain links TRBV7-6 with TRBJ2-2; tentatively, D is TRBD1 or TRBD2 (5 bases each). The CDR3 is 13 residues long. Germline CDR1 SGHVS, CDR2 FNYEAQ. V was clipped by 0 bases and J by 10 bases, with 9 bases between them. The CDR3 region is CASSLAQGAELFF. The CDR3 DNA reads TGTGCCAGCAGCTTAGCGCAGGGAGCGGAGCTGTTTTTT.

The rearrangement links TRBV6-1 to TRBJ1-5, with D unresolved. Per the germline V gene, CDR1 is MNHNS and CDR2 is SASEGT. This CDR3 spans 14 amino acids. V was clipped by 7 bases and J by 1 base, with 11 bases between them. The CDR3 protein is CASNPTGSNQPQHF. The CDR3 DNA is TGTGCCAGCAACCCGACGGGAAGCAATCAGCCCCAGCATTTT.

The V gene is TRBV9, the J gene TRBJ2-7; 7 nucleotides match TRBD2. Germline V gives CDR1 SGDLS, CDR2 YYNGEE. V was clipped by 3 bases and J by 2 bases; unmatched bases: 5. CDR3 length: 14 residues. CDR3 nucleotide sequence: TGTGCCAGCAGCGGGGGGGGGGATGCCTACGAGCAGTACTTC. Its protein product is CASSGGGDAYEQYF.

This clonotype occurred a few times. V gene TRBV5-6 combines with J gene TRBJ1-1; D remains ambiguous. Germline CDR1 reads SGHDT; CDR2 reads YYEEEE. Between the trimmed V and J ends, which lost 1 base and 5 bases, there was a span of 9 bases. The CDR3 spans 13 residues. CDR3 coding DNA: TGTGCCAGCAGCTTGTCTCTAAAGACTGAAGCTTTCTTT. Translated, it gives CASSLSLKTEAFF.

V gene TRBV5-1 combines with J gene TRBJ2-1, with D possibly being TRBD2 (5 bases). Germline V gives CDR1 SGHRS, CDR2 YFSETQ. CDR3 length equals 13 residues. Trimming took 2 bases from V and 7 from J, leaving 10 bases between them. The CDR3 protein is CASSFISVNEQFF. Here the CDR3 DNA reads TGCGCCAGCAGCTTTATTAGCGTGAATGAGCAGTTCTTC.